This T cell receptor beta chain was obtained from a study of blood T cell repertoires in COVID-19. Source study methods: It was from reference gene primer amplification that nucleated cell counts were estimated. The method was immunoSEQ multiplex PCR; TCRdb's version includes in-frame clones alone and lacks a portion of them. Clone size and the V and J calls come from that table; the DNA yielded D and trimming. The sample has under 300,000 clones; approximately 78% are singletons. This clone has a count of ten or more. V gave up 2 bases and J gave up 6 bases, with 17 bases separating them. CDR3 length: 15 residues. Germline loops: CDR1 SGHDN, CDR2 FVKESK.

This receptor was obtained from a woman aged 55-75 years with active or convalescent COVID-19. Sequencing was performed on peripheral blood. V gene TRBV14 combines with J gene TRBJ2-7, with D tentatively TRBD1 (6 bases). The CDR3 region is CASSQYRVRRPEQYF. DNA for the CDR3: TGTGCCAGCAGCCAATACAGGGTCCGACGGCCCGAGCAGTACTTC.